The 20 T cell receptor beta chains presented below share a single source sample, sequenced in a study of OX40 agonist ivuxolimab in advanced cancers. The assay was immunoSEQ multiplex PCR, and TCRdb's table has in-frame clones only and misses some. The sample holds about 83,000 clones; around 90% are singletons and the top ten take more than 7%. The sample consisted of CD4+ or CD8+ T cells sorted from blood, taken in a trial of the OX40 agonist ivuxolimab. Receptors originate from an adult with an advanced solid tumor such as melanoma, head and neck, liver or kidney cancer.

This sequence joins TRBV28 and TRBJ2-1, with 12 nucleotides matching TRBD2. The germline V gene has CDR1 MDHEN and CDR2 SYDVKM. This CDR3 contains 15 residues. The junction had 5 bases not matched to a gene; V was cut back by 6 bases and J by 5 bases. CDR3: CASRTLAGGNNEQFF. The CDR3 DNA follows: TGTGCCAGCAGAACACTAGCGGGGGGCAACAATGAGCAGTTCTTC.

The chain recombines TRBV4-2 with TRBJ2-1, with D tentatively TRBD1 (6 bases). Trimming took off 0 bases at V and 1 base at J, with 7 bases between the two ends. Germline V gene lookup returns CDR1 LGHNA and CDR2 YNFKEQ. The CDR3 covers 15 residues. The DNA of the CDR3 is TGTGCCAGCAGCCAAGAGGGGACATCCTACAATGAGCAGTTCTTC. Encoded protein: CASSQEGTSYNEQFF.

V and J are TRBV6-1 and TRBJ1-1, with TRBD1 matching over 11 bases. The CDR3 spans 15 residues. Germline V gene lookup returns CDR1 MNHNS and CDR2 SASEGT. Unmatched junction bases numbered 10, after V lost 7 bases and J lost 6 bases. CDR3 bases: TGTGCCAGCACTCGAGGGGACAGGGGGGACCCTGAAGCTTTCTTT. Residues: CASTRGDRGDPEAFF.

The CDR3 protein is CASSLGDREATEAFF. CDR3 sequence (DNA): TGCGCCAGCAGCTTGGGAGACAGGGAGGCTACTGAAGCTTTCTTT. The rearrangement links TRBV5-1 to TRBJ1-1, with 7 bases lining up with TRBD1. Trimming removed 0 bases from V and 5 bases from J; junction bases left unmatched: 7. There are 15 residues in the CDR3. Per the germline V gene, CDR1 is SGHRS and CDR2 is YFSETQ.

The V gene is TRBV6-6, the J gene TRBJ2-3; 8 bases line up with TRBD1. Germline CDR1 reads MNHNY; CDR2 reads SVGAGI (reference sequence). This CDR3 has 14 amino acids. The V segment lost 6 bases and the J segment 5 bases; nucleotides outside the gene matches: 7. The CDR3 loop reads CASRPRTGLDTQYF. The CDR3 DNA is TGTGCCAGCAGACCCCGGACAGGGTTAGATACGCAGTATTTT.

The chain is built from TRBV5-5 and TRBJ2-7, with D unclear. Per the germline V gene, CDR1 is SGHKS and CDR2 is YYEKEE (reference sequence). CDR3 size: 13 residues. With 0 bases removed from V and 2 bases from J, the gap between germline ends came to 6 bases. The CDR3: CASSLAYAYEQYF. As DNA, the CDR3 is TGTGCCAGCAGCTTGGCTTACGCCTACGAGCAGTACTTC. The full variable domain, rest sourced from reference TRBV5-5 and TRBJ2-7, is DAGVTQSPTHLIKTRGQQVTLRCSPISGHKSVSWYQQVLGQGPQFIFQYYEKEERGRGNFPDRFSARQFPNYSSELNVNALLLGDSALYLCASSLAYAYEQYFGPGTRLTVT.

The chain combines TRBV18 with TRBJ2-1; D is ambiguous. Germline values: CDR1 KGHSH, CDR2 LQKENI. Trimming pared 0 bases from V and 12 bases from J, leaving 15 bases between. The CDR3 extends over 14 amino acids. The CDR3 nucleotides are TGTGCCAGCTCACCACCGCTGGTCCCGAACGGGCAGTTCTTC. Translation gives CASSPPLVPNGQFF. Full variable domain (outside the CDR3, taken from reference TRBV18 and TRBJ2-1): NAGVMQNPRHLVRRRGQEARLRCSPMKGHSHVYWYRQLPEEGLKFMVYLQKENIIDESGMPKERFSAEFPKEGPSILRIQQVVRGDSAAYFCASSPPLVPNGQFFGPGTRLTVL.

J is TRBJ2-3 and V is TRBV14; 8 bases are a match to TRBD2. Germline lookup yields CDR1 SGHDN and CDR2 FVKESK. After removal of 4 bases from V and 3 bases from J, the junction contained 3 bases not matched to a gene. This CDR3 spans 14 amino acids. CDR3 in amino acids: CASSPGTSTDTQYF. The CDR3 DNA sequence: TGTGCCAGCAGCCCCGGGACTAGTACAGATACGCAGTATTTT.

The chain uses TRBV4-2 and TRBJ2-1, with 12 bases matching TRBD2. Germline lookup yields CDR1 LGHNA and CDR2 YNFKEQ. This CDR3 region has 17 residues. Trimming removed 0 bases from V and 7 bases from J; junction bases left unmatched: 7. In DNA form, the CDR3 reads TGTGCCAGCAGCCAAGAAGGGCTAGCGGGAGGGAAAAATGAGCAGTTCTTC. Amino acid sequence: CASSQEGLAGGKNEQFF.

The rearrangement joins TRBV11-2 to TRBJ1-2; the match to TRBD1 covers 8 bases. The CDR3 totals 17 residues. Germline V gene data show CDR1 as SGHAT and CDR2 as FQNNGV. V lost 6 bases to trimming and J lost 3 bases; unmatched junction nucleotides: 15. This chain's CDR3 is CASSYEGPGQVDYGYTF. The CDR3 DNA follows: TGTGCCAGCAGTTACGAGGGACCGGGACAGGTAGACTATGGCTACACCTTC.

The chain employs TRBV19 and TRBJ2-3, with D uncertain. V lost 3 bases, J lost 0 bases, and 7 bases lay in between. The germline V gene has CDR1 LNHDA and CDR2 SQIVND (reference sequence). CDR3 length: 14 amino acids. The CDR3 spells CASSIFASTDTQYF. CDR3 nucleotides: TGTGCCAGTAGTATCTTCGCCAGCACAGATACGCAGTATTTT.

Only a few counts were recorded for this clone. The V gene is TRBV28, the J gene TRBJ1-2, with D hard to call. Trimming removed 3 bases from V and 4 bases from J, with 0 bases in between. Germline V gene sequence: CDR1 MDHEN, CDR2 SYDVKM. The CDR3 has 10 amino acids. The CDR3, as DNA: TGTGCCAGCAGTTTCTATGGCTACACCTTC. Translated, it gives CASSFYGYTF.

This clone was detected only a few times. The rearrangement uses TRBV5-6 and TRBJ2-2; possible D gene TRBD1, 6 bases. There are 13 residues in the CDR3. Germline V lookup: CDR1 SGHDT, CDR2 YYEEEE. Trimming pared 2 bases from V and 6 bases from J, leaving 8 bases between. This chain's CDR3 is CASSLGGAGELFF. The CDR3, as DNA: TGTGCCAGCAGCTTAGGGGGAGCCGGGGAGCTGTTTTTT.

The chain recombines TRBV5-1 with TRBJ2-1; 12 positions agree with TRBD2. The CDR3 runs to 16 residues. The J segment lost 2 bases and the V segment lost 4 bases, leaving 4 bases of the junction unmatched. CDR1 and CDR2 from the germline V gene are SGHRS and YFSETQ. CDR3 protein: CASSRLAGEPYNEQFF. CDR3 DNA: TGCGCCAGCAGCCGACTAGCGGGGGAGCCCTACAATGAGCAGTTCTTC.

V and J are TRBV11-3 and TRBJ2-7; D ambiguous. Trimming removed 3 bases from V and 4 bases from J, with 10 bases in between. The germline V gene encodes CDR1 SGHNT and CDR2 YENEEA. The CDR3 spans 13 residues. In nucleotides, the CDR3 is TGTGCCAGCAGCTTTTTCCGAGGATACGAGCAGTACTTC. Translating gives CASSFFRGYEQYF.

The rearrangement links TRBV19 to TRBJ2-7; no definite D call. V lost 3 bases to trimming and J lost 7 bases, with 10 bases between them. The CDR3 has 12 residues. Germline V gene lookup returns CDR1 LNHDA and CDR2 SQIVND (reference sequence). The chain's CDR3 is CASSIRPWEQYF. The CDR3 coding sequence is TGTGCCAGTAGTATCCGCCCCTGGGAGCAGTACTTC.

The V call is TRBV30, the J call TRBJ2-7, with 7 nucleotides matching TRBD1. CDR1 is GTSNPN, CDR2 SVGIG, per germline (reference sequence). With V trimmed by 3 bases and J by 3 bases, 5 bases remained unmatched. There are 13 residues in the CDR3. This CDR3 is CAWRGDRFYEQYF. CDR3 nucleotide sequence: TGTGCCTGGAGGGGGGACAGATTCTACGAGCAGTACTTC. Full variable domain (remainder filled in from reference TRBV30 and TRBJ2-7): SQTIHQWPATLVQPVGSPLSLECTVEGTSNPNLYWYRQAAGRGLQLLFYSVGIGQISSEVPQNLSASRPQDRQFILSSKKLLLSDSGFYLCAWRGDRFYEQYFGPGTRLTVT.

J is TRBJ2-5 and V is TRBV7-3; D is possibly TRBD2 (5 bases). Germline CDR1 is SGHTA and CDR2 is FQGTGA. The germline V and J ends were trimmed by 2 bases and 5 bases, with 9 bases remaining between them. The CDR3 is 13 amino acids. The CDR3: CASSLHGGETQYF. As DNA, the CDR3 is TGTGCCAGCAGCTTACACGGAGGTGAGACCCAGTACTTC.

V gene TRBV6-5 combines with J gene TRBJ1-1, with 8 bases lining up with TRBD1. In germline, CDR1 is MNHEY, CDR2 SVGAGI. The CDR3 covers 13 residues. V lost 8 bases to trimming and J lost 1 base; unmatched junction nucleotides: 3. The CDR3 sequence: CASLRGPNTEAFF. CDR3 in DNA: TGTGCCAGCCTCAGGGGGCCGAACACTGAAGCTTTCTTT.

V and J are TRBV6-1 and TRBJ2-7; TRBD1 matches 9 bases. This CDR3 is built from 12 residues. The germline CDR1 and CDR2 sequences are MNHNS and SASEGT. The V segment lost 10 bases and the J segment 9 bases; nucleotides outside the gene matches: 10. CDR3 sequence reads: CATEDRGSTQYF. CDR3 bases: TGTGCCACCGAGGACAGGGGCAGTACGCAGTACTTC.